These T cell receptor beta chains were read from a single sample in a study of T cell responses to AZD1222 COVID-19 vaccine. TCRdb's copy holds only in-frame clones and misses some; the assay was immunoSEQ multiplex PCR. The table records about 59,000 clones, 84% of them present only once. Sequencing used peripheral blood, obtained on day 0 of AZD1222 vaccination. All receptors derive from an adult in good health. Each CDR3 is given with its conserved first and last residue. D genes are given only for firm matches. Some rows have no size entry. The others give once, few or many, or a class for an expanded clone.

>.|TRBV28|TRBJ2-5|TRBD2
TGTGCCAGCAGGTACTCCGGGACTAGGAAAGAGACCCAGTACTTC
CASRYSGTRKETQYF
>.|TRBV7-8|TRBJ2-1|TRBD2
TGTGCCAGCAGCCCAAGGACTAGTATCGGTGAGCAGTTCTTC
CASSPRTSIGEQFF
>.|TRBV28|TRBJ1-2|.
TGTGCCAGCAGCTCAGGGTTGAACTATGGCTACACCTTC
CASSSGLNYGYTF
>.|TRBV11-1|TRBJ2-3|.
TGTGCCAGCAGCTTAGCGGGAGGCCTCGTGGGCACAGATACGCAGTATTTT
CASSLAGGLVGTDTQYF
>once|TRBV7-8|TRBJ2-3|.
TGTGCCAGCAGCTTAGTAGGTATCAGGGCCCATACGCAGTATTTT
CASSLVGIRAHTQYF
>once|TRBV4-2|TRBJ1-3|TRBD1
TGTGCCAGCAGCCAATACGGACAGGAGGGAAACACCATATATTTT
CASSQYGQEGNTIYF
>.|TRBV7-9|TRBJ2-3|.
TGTGCCAGCAGCTTCGGCGGACTGGATACGCAGTATTTT
CASSFGGLDTQYF
>once|TRBV19|TRBJ2-3|.
TGTGCCAGTAGACGATATGCCTCCTCAGTCTTACGCACAGATACGCAGTATTTT
CASRRYASSVLRTDTQYF
>.|TRBV27|TRBJ2-3|TRBD1
TGTGCCAGCAAAGGTCGACAGGGCCAAGCAGATACGCAGTATTTT
CASKGRQGQADTQYF
>.|TRBV7-8|TRBJ2-5|.
TGTGCCAGCAGCTTATTGGGTTTGCAAGAGACCCAGTACTTC
CASSLLGLQETQYF
>.|TRBV19|TRBJ2-3|.
TGTGCCAGTAGTTTAGGACTGAGCACAGATACGCAGTATTTT
CASSLGLSTDTQYF
>.|TRBV20-1|TRBJ1-2|TRBD1
TGCAGTGCTAGTGAGGGGGCAAGGGATGGCTACACCTTC
CSASEGARDGYTF
>.|TRBV11-2|TRBJ1-3|.
TGTGCCAGCAGCGTAACTCGGACAGCTGGAAACACCATATATTTT
CASSVTRTAGNTIYF
>.|TRBV5-1|TRBJ2-7|.
TGCGCCAGCAGCTTGGCTCTACTAGCCGAGTCCTACGAGCAGTACTTC
CASSLALLAESYEQYF
>.|TRBV10-3|TRBJ1-3|.
TGTGCCATCAGTCTTGGGCCTGTCAGCTCTGGAAACACCATATATTTT
CAISLGPVSSGNTIYF
>.|TRBV5-1|TRBJ2-3|.
TGCGCCAGCAGCCCGGAGGGGGGTCGGAGCACAGATACGCAGTATTTT
CASSPEGGRSTDTQYF
>few|TRBV19|TRBJ2-7|TRBD1
TGTGCCAGTAGTCCTCGGACAGGGTACGAGCAGTACTTC
CASSPRTGYEQYF
>.|TRBV30|TRBJ1-2|TRBD1
TGTGCCCGGGACAGGGCTTATGGCTACACCTTC
CARDRAYGYTF
>.|TRBV11-3|TRBJ2-5|.
TGTGCCAGCAGCCCCCGGACTGGGGGCGGGGAGACCCAGTACTTC
CASSPRTGGGETQYF
>.|TRBV5-6|TRBJ1-2|TRBD1
TGTGCCAGCAGCTTGAGGGGACAGACACCGGGCTACACCTTC
CASSLRGQTPGYTF
>.|TRBV5-5|TRBJ1-5|.
TGTGCCAGCAGCTCGGGGATTAATAGCAATCAGCCCCAGCATTTT
CASSSGINSNQPQHF
>.|TRBV10-3|TRBJ2-3|.
TGTGCCATCAGTTCAGATACGCAGTATTTT
CAISSDTQYF
>.|TRBV10-3|TRBJ2-3|.
TGTGCCATCGGGGTGCGCACAGATACGCAGTATTTT
CAIGVRTDTQYF
>few|TRBV7-9|TRBJ2-5|.
TGTGCCAGCAGCTTAAATTATCAGGGGAAAGAGACCCAGTACTTC
CASSLNYQGKETQYF
>.|TRBV7-9|TRBJ2-3|TRBD2
TGTGCCAGCAGCTTAGCCACCGGGAGCGGGAGATCTGATACGCAGTATTTT
CASSLATGSGRSDTQYF
>.|TRBV5-1|TRBJ1-1|.
TGCGCCAGCAGCTTGGCCCAGGGGCCCACTGAAGCTTTCTTT
CASSLAQGPTEAFF
>.|TRBV28|TRBJ1-3|.
TGTGCCAGCAACAAGTACGGCGGCTCTGGAAACACCATATATTTT
CASNKYGGSGNTIYF
>.|TRBV5-4|TRBJ2-1|.
TGTGCCAGCAGCTTAGGTGGGAACGAGCAGTTCTTC
CASSLGGNEQFF
>once|TRBV4-1|TRBJ1-1|TRBD1
TGCGCCAGCAGCCGCCTACAGGGGGCTGTGAACACTGAAGCTTTCTTT
CASSRLQGAVNTEAFF
>.|TRBV7-8|TRBJ1-2|.
TGTGCCAGCAGCTTAGCGGGGCAGGGCTCTAACTATGGCTACACCTTC
CASSLAGQGSNYGYTF
>.|TRBV12-3/TRBV12-4|TRBJ2-3|.
TGTGCCAGCACCGAAGGTAGCACAGATACGCAGTATTTT
CASTEGSTDTQYF
>.|TRBV7-2|TRBJ2-2|.
TGTGCCAGCAGCCAGAAAACGAACACCGGGGAGCTGTTTTTT
CASSQKTNTGELFF
>.|TRBV28|TRBJ1-2|.
TGTGCCAGCAGTGGATACCGGGATGGCTACACCTTC
CASSGYRDGYTF
>.|TRBV10-3|TRBJ1-2|TRBD1
TGTGCCATCAAAGGACAGGGAAACTATGGCTACACCTTC
CAIKGQGNYGYTF
>.|TRBV18|TRBJ1-2|.
TGTGCCAGCTCACCTCTCGAGGGGGGACTAAACTATGGCTACACCTTC
CASSPLEGGLNYGYTF
>.|TRBV9|TRBJ2-2|.
TGTGCCAGCAGCGTAGTCCCGGTGGGCCCAGGAGTCTCGAACACCGGGGAGCTGTTTTTT
CASSVVPVGPGVSNTGELFF
>.|TRBV5-5|TRBJ1-5|.
TGTGCCAGCAGCCTAAACGCTAATCAGCCCCAGCATTTT
CASSLNANQPQHF
>.|TRBV7-8|TRBJ1-3|TRBD1
TGTGCCAGCAGCTTAACCGGGACAGGGGTCCTCTCTGGAAACACCATATATTTT
CASSLTGTGVLSGNTIYF
>.|TRBV7-2|TRBJ2-2|TRBD2
TGTGCCAGCAGCTTACTACTAGCGGGAGCTGGCAACACCGGGGAGCTGTTTTTT
CASSLLLAGAGNTGELFF
>.|TRBV6-5|TRBJ1-6|.
TGTGCCAGCAGTTTAAGAGGGAGCTCCTATAATTCACCCCTCCACTTT
CASSLRGSSYNSPLHF
>few|TRBV7-9|TRBJ1-1|.
TGTGCCAGCAGCTTAGCTCCCGGCAGGGGCACTGAAGCTTTCTTT
CASSLAPGRGTEAFF
>once|TRBV7-9|TRBJ2-3|.
TGTGCCAGCAGCCTGTTCGAAGCCCCTCACACAGATACGCAGTATTTT
CASSLFEAPHTDTQYF
>.|TRBV27|TRBJ1-6|.
TGTGCCAGCAGTTTCAGGGGTGGATCACCCCTCCACTTT
CASSFRGGSPLHF
>.|TRBV6-1|TRBJ1-4|.
TGTGCCAGCAGTGAATCCCCCTCAGGGTGGGGGAATGAAAAACTGTTTTTT
CASSESPSGWGNEKLFF
>.|TRBV10-3|TRBJ1-2|.
TGTGCCATCAGTGGGGTCAGCTCTAACTATGGCTACACCTTC
CAISGVSSNYGYTF
>.|TRBV7-2|TRBJ1-5|TRBD1
TGTGCCAGCAGCCATGGACAGGGGGCAAGTCAGCCCCAGCATTTT
CASSHGQGASQPQHF
>.|TRBV7-9|TRBJ2-1|TRBD2
TGTGCCAGCAGCCCCCGGACTAGCGGGAGTGGTGAGCAGTTCTTC
CASSPRTSGSGEQFF
>.|TRBV18|TRBJ2-1|.
TGTGCCAGCTCACCCCGGCGGGACCTCTATATGAATGAGCAGTTCTTC
CASSPRRDLYMNEQFF
>.|TRBV7-9|TRBJ2-1|TRBD2
TGTGCCAGCAGCTTATTCCTAGCGGGAGCGCCGTTCTTC
CASSLFLAGAPFF
>.|TRBV7-2|TRBJ2-7|TRBD2
TGTGCCAGCAGCTTAAATGGGGGGGGCTACGAGCAGTACTTC
CASSLNGGGYEQYF